The clone carrying this TCR beta chain has only one observation. Its antigen is unidentified. The data are from a study of T cell responses to AZD1222 COVID-19 vaccine. Study outcomes and limitations: The donor cohort was predominantly white British with a female majority, and clonal diversity may have been underestimated.

Trimming took off 6 bases at V and 0 bases at J, with 12 bases between the two ends. CDR1 and CDR2 from the germline V gene are SGHKS and YYEKEE (reference sequence). The length of the CDR3 is 14 residues. Some clones are missing from TCRdb's copy, which holds only in-frame ones; the method was immunoSEQ multiplex PCR. This sample has some 180,000 clones, with roughly 93% found just once. The chain joins TRBV5-5 to TRBJ1-1; D may be TRBD1 (5 bases). The sequencing here drew on peripheral blood, taken 28 days after the second dose of the MenACWY control vaccine. The TCR originated in an adult who received the MenACWY meningococcal vaccine as a control. The CDR3 sequence: CASTGPPLNTEAFF. The CDR3 nucleotides are TGTGCCAGCACAGGGCCCCCATTGAACACTGAAGCTTTCTTT.